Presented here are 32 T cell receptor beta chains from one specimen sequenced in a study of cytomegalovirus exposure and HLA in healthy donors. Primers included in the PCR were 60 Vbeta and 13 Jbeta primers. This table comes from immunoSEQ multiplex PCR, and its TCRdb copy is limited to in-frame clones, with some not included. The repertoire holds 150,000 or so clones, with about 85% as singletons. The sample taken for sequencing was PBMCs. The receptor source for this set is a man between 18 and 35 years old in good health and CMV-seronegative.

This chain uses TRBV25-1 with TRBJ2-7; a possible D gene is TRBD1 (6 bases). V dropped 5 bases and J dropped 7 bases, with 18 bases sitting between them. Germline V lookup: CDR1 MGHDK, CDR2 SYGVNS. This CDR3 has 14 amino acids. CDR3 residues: CASSPLDRHYEQYF. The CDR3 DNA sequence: TGTGCCAGCAGTCCCCTGGACAGACACTATGAGCAGTACTTC.

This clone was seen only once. CDR3 in amino acids: CASSPQDRDNEKLFF. CDR3 bases: TGTGCCAGCTCACCACAGGACAGGGATAATGAAAAACTGTTTTTT. The chain employs TRBV18 and TRBJ1-4; 8 nucleotides match TRBD1. Trimming removed 1 base from V and 4 bases from J; junction bases left unmatched: 2. This CDR3 has 15 residues. Germline V gene data show CDR1 as KGHSH and CDR2 as LQKENI.

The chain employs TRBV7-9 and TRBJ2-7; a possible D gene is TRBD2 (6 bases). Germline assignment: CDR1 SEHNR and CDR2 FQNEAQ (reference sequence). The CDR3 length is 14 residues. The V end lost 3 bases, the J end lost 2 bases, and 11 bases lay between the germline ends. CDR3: CASSFPGEAYEQYF. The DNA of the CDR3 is TGTGCCAGCAGCTTCCCCGGGGAGGCCTACGAGCAGTACTTC.

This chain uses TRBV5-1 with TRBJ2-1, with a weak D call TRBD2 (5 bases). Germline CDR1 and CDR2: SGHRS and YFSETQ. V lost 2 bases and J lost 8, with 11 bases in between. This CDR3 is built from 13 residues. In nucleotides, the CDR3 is TGCGCCAGCAGCTTTCGAGGGAGTGATGAGCAGTTCTTC. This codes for CASSFRGSDEQFF. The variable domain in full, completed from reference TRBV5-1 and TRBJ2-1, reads KAGVTQTPRYLIKTRGQQVTLSCSPISGHRSVSWYQQTPGQGLQFLFEYFSETQRNKGNFPGRFSGRQFSNSRSEMNVSTLELGDSALYLCASSFRGSDEQFFGPGTRLTVL.

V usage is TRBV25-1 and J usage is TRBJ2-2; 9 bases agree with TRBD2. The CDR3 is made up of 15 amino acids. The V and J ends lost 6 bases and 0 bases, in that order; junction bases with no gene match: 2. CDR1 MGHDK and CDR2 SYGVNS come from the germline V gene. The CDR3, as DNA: TGTGCCAGCAGCCTAGCGGGAACGAACACCGGGGAGCTGTTTTTT. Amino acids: CASSLAGTNTGELFF.

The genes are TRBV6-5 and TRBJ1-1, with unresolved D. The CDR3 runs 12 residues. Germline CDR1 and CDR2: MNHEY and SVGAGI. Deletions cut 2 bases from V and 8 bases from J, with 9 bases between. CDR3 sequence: CASSYGGREAFF. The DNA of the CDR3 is TGTGCCAGCAGTTACGGCGGGCGAGAAGCTTTCTTT.

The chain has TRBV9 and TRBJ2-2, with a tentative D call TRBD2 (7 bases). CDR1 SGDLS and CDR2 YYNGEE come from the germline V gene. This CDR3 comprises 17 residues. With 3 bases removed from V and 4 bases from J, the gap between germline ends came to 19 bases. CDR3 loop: CASSASQRGGRTGELFF. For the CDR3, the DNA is TGTGCCAGCAGCGCCAGCCAGAGGGGGGGTCGCACCGGGGAGCTGTTTTTT. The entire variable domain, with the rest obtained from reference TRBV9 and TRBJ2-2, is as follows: DSGVTQTPKHLITATGQRVTLRCSPRSGDLSVYWYQQSLDQGLQFLIQYYNGEERAKGNILERFSAQQFPDLHSELNLSSLELGDSALYFCASSASQRGGRTGELFFGEGSRLTVL.

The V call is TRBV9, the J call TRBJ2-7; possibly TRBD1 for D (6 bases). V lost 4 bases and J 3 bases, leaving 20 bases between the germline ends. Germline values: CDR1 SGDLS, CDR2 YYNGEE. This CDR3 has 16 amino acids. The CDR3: CASSSPEGDRGYEQYF. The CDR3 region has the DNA TGTGCCAGCAGCTCCCCAGAGGGGGACCGAGGCTACGAGCAGTACTTC.

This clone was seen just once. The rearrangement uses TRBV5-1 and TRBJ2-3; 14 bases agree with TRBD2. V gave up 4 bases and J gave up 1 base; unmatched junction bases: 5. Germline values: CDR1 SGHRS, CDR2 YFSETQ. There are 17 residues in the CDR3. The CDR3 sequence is CASSRTSGGLGTDTQYF. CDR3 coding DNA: TGCGCCAGCAGCCGGACTAGCGGGGGGCTGGGCACAGATACGCAGTATTTT.

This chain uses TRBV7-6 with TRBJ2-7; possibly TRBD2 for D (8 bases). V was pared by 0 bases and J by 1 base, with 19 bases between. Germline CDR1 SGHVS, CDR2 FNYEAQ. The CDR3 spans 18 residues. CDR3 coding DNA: TGTGCCAGCAGCTTAGCCGCTCGAGGGGGCGGGAGGTCCTACGAGCAGTACTTC. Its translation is CASSLAARGGGRSYEQYF.

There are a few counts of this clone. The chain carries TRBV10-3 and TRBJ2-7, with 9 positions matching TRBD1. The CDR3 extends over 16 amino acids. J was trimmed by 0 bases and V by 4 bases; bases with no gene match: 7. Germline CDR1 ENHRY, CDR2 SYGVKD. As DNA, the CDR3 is TGTGCCATCAGTGTCCCGGGACAGGGAAGCTCCTACGAGCAGTACTTC. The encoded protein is CAISVPGQGSSYEQYF.

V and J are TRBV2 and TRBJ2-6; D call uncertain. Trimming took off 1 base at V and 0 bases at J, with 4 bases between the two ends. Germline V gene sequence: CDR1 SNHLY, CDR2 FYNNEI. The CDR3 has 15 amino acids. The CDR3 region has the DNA TGTGCCAGCAGTGAAGAGAGCTCTGGGGCCAACGTCCTGACTTTC. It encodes CASSEESSGANVLTF.

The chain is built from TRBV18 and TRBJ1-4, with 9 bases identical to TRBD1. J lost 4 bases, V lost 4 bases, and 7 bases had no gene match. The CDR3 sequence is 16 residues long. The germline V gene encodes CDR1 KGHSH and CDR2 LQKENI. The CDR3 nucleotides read TGTGCCAGCTCACAACAACAGGGGGCCGTTAATGAAAAACTGTTTTTT. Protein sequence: CASSQQQGAVNEKLFF.

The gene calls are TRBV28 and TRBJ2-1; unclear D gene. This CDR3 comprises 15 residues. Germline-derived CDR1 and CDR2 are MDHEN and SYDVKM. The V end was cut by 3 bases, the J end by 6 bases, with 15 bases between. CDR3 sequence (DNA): TGTGCCAGCAGTTTGTTCAACCTAAAGTCCAATGAGCAGTTCTTC. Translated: CASSLFNLKSNEQFF. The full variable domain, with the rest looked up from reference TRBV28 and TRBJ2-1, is DVKVTQSSRYLVKRTGEKVFLECVQDMDHENMFWYRQDPGLGLRLIYFSYDVKMKEKGDIPEGYSVSREKKERFSLILESASTNQTSMYLCASSLFNLKSNEQFFGPGTRLTVL.

CDR3 in DNA: TGCGCCAGCAGCTCCCTGGCAGCGGGGGGCCGGGAGACCCAGTACTTC. The encoded protein is CASSSLAAGGRETQYF. The chain has TRBV5-1 and TRBJ2-5; 9 bases agree with TRBD2. Per the germline V gene, CDR1 is SGHRS and CDR2 is YFSETQ. V lost 3 bases, J lost 5 bases, and 11 bases stayed unmatched. The CDR3 spans 16 residues. Based on the CDR3 plus reference TRBV5-1 and TRBJ2-5, the full variable domain is KAGVTQTPRYLIKTRGQQVTLSCSPISGHRSVSWYQQTPGQGLQFLFEYFSETQRNKGNFPGRFSGRQFSNSRSEMNVSTLELGDSALYLCASSSLAAGGRETQYFGPGTRLLVL.

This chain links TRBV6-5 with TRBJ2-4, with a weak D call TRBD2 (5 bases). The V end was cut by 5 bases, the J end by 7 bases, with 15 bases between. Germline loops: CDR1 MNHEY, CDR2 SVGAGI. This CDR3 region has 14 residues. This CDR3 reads CASSPAGVVNIQYF. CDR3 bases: TGTGCCAGCAGTCCCGCCGGGGTCGTCAACATTCAGTACTTC.

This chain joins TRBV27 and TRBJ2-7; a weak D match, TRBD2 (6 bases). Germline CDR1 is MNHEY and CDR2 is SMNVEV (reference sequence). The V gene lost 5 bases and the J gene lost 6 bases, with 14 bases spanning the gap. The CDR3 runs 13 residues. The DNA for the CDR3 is TGTGCCAGCAGTCCCAACATGGGGGGCGAGCAGTACTTC. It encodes CASSPNMGGEQYF.

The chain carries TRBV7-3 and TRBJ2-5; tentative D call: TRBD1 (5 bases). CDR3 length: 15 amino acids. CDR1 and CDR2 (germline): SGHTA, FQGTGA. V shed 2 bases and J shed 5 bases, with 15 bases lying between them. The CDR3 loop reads CASSLGPGLGETQYF. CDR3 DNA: TGTGCCAGCAGCTTAGGTCCAGGGTTAGGGGAGACCCAGTACTTC. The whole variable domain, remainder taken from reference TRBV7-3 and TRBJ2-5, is GAGVSQTPSNKVTEKGKYVELRCDPISGHTALYWYRQSLGQGPEFLIYFQGTGAADDSGLPNDRFFAVRPEGSVSTLKIQRTERGDSAVYLCASSLGPGLGETQYFGPGTRLLVL.

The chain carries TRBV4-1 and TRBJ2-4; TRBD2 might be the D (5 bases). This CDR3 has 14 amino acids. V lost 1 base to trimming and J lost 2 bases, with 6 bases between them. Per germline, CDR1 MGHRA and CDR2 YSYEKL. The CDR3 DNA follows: TGCGCCAGCAGCCAAGCCGGGACCAAAAACATTCAGTACTTC. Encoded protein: CASSQAGTKNIQYF.

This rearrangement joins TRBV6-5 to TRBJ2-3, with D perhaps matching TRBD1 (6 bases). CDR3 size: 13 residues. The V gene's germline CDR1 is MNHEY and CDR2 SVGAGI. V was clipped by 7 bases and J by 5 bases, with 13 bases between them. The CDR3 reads CASMRQGKDTQYF. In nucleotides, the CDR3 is TGTGCCAGCATGAGGCAGGGGAAAGATACGCAGTATTTT.

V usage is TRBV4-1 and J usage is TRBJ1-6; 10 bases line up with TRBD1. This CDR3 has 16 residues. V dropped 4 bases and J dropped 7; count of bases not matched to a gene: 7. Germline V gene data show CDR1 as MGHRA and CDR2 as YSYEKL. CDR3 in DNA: TGCGCCAGCAGCCTTACCGGGACAGGGGACAATTCACCCCTCCACTTT. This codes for CASSLTGTGDNSPLHF.

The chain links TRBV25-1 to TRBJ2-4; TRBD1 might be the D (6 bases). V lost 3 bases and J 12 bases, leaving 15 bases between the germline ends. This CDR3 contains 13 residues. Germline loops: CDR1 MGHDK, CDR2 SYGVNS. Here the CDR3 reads CASSDYRDYTQYF. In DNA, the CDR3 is TGTGCCAGCAGTGATTACAGGGATTATACTCAGTACTTC.

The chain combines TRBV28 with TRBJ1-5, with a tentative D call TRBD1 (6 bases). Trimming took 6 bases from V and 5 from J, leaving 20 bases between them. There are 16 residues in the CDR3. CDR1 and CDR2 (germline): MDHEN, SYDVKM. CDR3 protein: CASRYYHKDSHQPQHF. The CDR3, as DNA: TGTGCCAGCAGATACTACCACAAGGACAGCCATCAGCCCCAGCATTTT.

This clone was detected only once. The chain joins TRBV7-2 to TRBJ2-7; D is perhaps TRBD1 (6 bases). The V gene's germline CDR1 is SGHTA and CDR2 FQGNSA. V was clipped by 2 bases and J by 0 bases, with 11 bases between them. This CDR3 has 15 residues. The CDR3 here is CASSLRTASSYEQYF. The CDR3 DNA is TGTGCCAGCAGCTTAAGGACAGCAAGCTCCTACGAGCAGTACTTC. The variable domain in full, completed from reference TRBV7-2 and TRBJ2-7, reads GAGVSQSPSNKVTEKGKDVELRCDPISGHTALYWYRQSLGQGLEFLIYFQGNSAPDKSGLPSDRFSAERTGGSVSTLTIQRTQQEDSAVYLCASSLRTASSYEQYFGPGTRLTVT.

The CDR3 reads CASSLGPGQGYQETQYF. CDR3 in DNA: TGCGCCAGCAGCCTCGGACCGGGACAGGGGTACCAAGAGACCCAGTACTTC. This chain uses TRBV5-1 with TRBJ2-5, with 10 positions matching TRBD1. With 4 bases clipped from V and 0 bases from J, the junction kept 9 bases outside the gene matches. Per germline, CDR1 SGHRS and CDR2 YFSETQ. The CDR3 extends over 17 amino acids.

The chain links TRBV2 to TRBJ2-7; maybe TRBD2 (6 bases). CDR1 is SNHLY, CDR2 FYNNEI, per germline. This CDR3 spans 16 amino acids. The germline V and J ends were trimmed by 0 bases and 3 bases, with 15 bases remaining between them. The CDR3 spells CASSEAEPSENYEQYF. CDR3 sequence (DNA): TGTGCCAGCAGTGAAGCTGAACCTAGCGAAAACTACGAGCAGTACTTC. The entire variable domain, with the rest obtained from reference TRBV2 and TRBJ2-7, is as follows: EPEVTQTPSHQVTQMGQEVILRCVPISNHLYFYWYRQILGQKVEFLVSFYNNEISEKSEIFDDQFSVERPDGSNFTLKIRSTKLEDSAMYFCASSEAEPSENYEQYFGPGTRLTVT.

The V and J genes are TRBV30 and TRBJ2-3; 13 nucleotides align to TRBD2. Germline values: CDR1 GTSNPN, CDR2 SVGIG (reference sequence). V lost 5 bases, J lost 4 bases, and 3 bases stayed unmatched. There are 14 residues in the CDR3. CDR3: CAWGTSGEADTQYF. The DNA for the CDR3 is TGTGCCTGGGGGACTAGCGGGGAGGCAGATACGCAGTATTTT.

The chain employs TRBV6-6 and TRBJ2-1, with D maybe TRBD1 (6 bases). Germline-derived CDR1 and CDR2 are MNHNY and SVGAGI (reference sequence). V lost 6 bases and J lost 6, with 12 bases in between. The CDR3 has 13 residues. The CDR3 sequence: CASSPGQLNEQFF. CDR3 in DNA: TGTGCCAGCAGCCCAGGACAGCTCAATGAGCAGTTCTTC.

The CDR3 coding sequence is TGTGCCAGCAGTTCCTATAGCGGGGGGTCCTACGAGCAGTACTTC. It specifies CASSSYSGGSYEQYF. The V and J genes are TRBV28 and TRBJ2-5, with 10 bases aligning to TRBD2. With the DNA end fitting TRBJ2-7 better, the J assignment may be wrong. CDR1 is MDHEN, CDR2 SYDVKM, per germline. The CDR3 runs to 15 residues.

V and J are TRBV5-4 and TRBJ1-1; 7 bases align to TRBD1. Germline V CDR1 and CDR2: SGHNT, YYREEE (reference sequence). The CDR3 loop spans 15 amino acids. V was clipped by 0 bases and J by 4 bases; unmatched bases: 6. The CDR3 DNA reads TGTGCCAGCAGCTTGGGGGACAGACGCCTCACTGAAGCTTTCTTT. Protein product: CASSLGDRRLTEAFF.

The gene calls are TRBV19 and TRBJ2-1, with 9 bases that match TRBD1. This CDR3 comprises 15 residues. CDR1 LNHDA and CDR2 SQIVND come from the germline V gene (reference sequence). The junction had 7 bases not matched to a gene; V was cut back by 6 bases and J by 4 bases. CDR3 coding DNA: TGTGCCAGTAGACCCCGGGACAGGGTTTACAATGAGCAGTTCTTC. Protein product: CASRPRDRVYNEQFF.

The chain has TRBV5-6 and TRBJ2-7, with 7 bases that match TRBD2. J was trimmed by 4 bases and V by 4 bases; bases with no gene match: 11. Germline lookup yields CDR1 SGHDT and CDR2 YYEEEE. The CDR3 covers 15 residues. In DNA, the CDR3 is TGTGCCAGCAGCCGCTGGGAGCGGGATCAATACGAGCAGTACTTC. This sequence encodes CASSRWERDQYEQYF.